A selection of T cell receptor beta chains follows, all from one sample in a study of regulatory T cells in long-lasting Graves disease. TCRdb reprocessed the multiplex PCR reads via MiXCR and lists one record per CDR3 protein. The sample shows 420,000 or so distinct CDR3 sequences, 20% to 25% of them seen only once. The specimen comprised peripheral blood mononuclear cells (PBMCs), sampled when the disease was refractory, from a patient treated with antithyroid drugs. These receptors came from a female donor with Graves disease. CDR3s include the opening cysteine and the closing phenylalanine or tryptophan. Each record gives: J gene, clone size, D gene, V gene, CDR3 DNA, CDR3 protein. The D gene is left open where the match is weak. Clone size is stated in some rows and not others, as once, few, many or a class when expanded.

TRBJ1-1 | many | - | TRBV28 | TGTGCCAGCAGTTTAGAGAGTACGAACACTGAAGCTTTCTTT | CASSLESTNTEAFF
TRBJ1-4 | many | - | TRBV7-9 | TGTGCCAGCAGCTCCGCAGGGGAGGAAGGTGAAAAACTGTTTTTT | CASSSAGEEGEKLFF
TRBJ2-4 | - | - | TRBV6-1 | TGTGCCAGCAGCCAGGACTCCGAAAACATTCAGTACTTC | CASSQDSENIQYF
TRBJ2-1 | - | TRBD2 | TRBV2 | TGTGCCAGCAGTGGGACTAGCGGGTACAATGAGCAGTTCTTC | CASSGTSGYNEQFF
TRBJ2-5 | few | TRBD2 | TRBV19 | TGTGCCAGTAGCTTGAGAGGACTAGCGGTCGAGACCCAGTACTTC | CASSLRGLAVETQYF
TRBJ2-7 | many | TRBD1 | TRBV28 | TGTGCCAGCAGTCATGCCGGGACAGGGCACTACGAGCAGTACTTC | CASSHAGTGHYEQYF
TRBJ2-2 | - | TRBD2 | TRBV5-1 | TGCGCCAGCAGCTTACCCCTGGCGGGAGCGGCCGGGGAGCTGTTTTTT | CASSLPLAGAAGELFF
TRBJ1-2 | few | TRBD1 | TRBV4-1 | TGCGCCAGCAGCCCAGCCTCCGGACAGGTCTCTGGCTACACCTTC | CASSPASGQVSGYTF
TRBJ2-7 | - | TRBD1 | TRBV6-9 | TGTGCCAGCAGTTTCAGACAGGGCTACGAGCAGTACTTC | CASSFRQGYEQYF
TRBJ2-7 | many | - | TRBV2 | TGTGCCAGCAGTTTCCTCGTTTTGGGGGAGCAGTACTTC | CASSFLVLGEQYF
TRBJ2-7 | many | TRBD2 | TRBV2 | TGTGCCAGCACGACCGGGAGGACCTACGAGCAGTACTTC | CASTTGRTYEQYF
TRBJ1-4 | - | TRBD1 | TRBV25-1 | TGTGCCAGCAGTCGGGAGGACAGGGGAAGAGAAAAACTGTTTTTT | CASSREDRGREKLFF
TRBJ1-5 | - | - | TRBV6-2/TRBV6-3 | TGTGCCAGCAGCGAAAATCCGCGGGCAGGTTATCAGCCCCAGCATTTT | CASSENPRAGYQPQHF
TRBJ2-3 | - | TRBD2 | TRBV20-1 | TGCAGTGCTAGAGACGGCGGGAGAGGCCCCGATACGCAGTATTTT | CSARDGGRGPDTQYF
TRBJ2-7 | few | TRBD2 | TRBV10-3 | TGTGCCATCAGTGAGTCGTCTAGCGGGACGTTCTACGAGCAGTACTTC | CAISESSSGTFYEQYF
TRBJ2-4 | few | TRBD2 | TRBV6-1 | TGTGCCAGCAGTGACCGAAGGACCCCGGGGGGAAACATTCAGTACTTC | CASSDRRTPGGNIQYF
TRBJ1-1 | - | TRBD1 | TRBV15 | TGTGCCACCAGCAGAGGAGGTGGACCTGGACAGGCAAACACTGAAGCTTTCTTT | CATSRGGGPGQANTEAFF